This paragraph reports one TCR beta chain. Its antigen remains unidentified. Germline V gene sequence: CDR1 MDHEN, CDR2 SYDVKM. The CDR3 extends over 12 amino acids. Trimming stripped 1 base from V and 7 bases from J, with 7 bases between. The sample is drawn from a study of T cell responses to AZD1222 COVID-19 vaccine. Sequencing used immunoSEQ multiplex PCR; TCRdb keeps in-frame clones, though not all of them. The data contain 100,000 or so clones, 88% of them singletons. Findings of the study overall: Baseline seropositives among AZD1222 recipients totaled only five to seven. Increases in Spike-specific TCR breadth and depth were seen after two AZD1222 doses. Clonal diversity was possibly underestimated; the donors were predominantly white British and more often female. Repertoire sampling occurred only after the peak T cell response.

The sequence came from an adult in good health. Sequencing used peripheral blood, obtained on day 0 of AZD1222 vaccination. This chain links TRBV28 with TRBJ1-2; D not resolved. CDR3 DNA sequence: TGTGCCAGCAGTTTATCCACCGGTGGCTACACCTTC. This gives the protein CASSLSTGGYTF.